The 18 T cell receptor beta chains given below trace back to one sample, sequenced in a study of monozygotic twins with inflammatory bowel disease. Reprocessing the 5' RACE reads, TCRdb reports a single entry for every CDR3 protein and omits DNA. In all, the sample yields 200,000 to 250,000 distinct CDR3 sequences. The sequencing sample was made of blood. The receptor source for this set is a human donor with ulcerative colitis or Crohn's disease, or a healthy co-twin of an affected twin (not recorded which).

The chain employs TRBV5-1 and TRBJ1-4; the D call of TRBD1 rests on TCRdb alone, since no DNA is present to check it. Looked up from germline, CDR1 is SGHRS and CDR2 is YFSETQ. This CDR3 is 14 amino acids long. The CDR3 sequence: CASSVDSRNEKLFF.

CDR3 protein: CSATTGVRINEQFF. The gene calls are TRBV20-1 and TRBJ2-1; TCRdb lists TRBD2, though no DNA is available to test this call. CDR1 is DFQATT, CDR2 SNEGSKA, per germline (reference sequence). The CDR3 consists of 14 residues.

The chain recombines TRBV2 with TRBJ1-5; TCRdb proposes TRBD1, but this gene call is untestable without DNA. The CDR3 consists of 17 residues. Per germline, CDR1 SNHLY and CDR2 FYNNEI. The CDR3 is CASSGTGGAGSNQPQHF.

V usage is TRBV12-3 or TRBV12-4 and J usage is TRBJ1-4; the D call from TCRdb, TRBD1, cannot be confirmed without DNA. CDR3 length equals 17 residues. The CDR3 sequence is CASSRRTPGQSNEKLFF.

This chain connects TRBV7-6 to TRBJ2-1; TCRdb calls TRBD2, which cannot be checked without DNA. Germline CDR1 SGHVS, CDR2 FNYEAQ. The CDR3 is 15 residues long. CDR3: CASSPGLAGRNEQFF.

V is TRBV12-3 or TRBV12-4 and J is TRBJ1-2; the D gene TCRdb calls, TRBD1, cannot be checked with no DNA. The CDR3 covers 13 residues. CDR3: CASSGTTAYGYTF.

The chain links TRBV6-6 to TRBJ2-1; TCRdb selects TRBD2, and the lack of DNA leaves this call unchecked. Germline V gene data show CDR1 as MNHNY and CDR2 as SVGAGI (reference sequence). There are 14 residues in the CDR3. CDR3 amino acids: CASSYASRSDEQFF.

V is TRBV7-9 and J is TRBJ2-1; as DNA is missing, the TRBD2 call by TCRdb cannot be tested. The CDR3 covers 16 residues. Germline loops: CDR1 SEHNR, CDR2 FQNEAQ (reference sequence). CDR3: CASAGTSGSSYNEQFF.

The rearrangement joins TRBV13 to TRBJ2-5; the D call of TRBD1 rests on TCRdb alone, since no DNA is present to check it. CDR3 size: 16 residues. The V gene's germline CDR1 is PRHDT and CDR2 FYEKMQ (reference sequence). CDR3 amino acids: CASSPRGAPREETQYF.

The chain joins TRBV4-2 to TRBJ2-3; TCRdb gives TRBD2 as the D gene, but with no DNA this cannot be confirmed. This CDR3 region has 15 residues. Germline CDR1 and CDR2: LGHNA and YNFKEQ. This CDR3 is CASSPGTSGGDTQYF.

The chain carries TRBV6-6 and TRBJ1-1. The CDR3 runs to 13 residues. Germline V gene data show CDR1 as MNHNY and CDR2 as SVGAGI (reference sequence). The CDR3 reads CASSAPTDTEAFF.

The chain recombines TRBV5-4 with TRBJ2-2; lacking DNA, the TRBD1 call made by TCRdb goes unchecked. In germline, CDR1 is SGHNT, CDR2 YYREEE (reference sequence). This CDR3 spans 15 amino acids. The CDR3 reads CASSLQGTNTGELFF.

V usage is TRBV16 and J usage is TRBJ1-5. Germline-derived CDR1 and CDR2 are KGHSY and FQNENV. The CDR3 is made up of 17 amino acids. The CDR3 is CASSQFEELGPNQPQHF.

The chain combines TRBV5-1 with TRBJ2-5; TCRdb selects TRBD2, and the lack of DNA leaves this call unchecked. The CDR3 covers 16 residues. Per the germline V gene, CDR1 is SGHRS and CDR2 is YFSETQ. Here the CDR3 reads CASSPTSGGARETQYF.

The chain couples TRBV20-1 to TRBJ2-3; TCRdb's D gene call, TRBD2, goes unchecked for lack of DNA. The CDR3 contains 13 residues. Per germline, CDR1 DFQATT and CDR2 SNEGSKA (reference sequence). CDR3 loop: CGLAEDRTDTQYF.

V and J are TRBV7-2 and TRBJ2-1; TCRdb outputs TRBD2, but without DNA this stays unchecked. This CDR3 region has 16 residues. In germline, CDR1 is SGHTA, CDR2 FQGNSA. The CDR3 spells CASSLLGGASYNEQFF.

The chain employs TRBV5-1 and TRBJ1-1. Looked up from germline, CDR1 is SGHRS and CDR2 is YFSETQ. The CDR3 is 14 amino acids. The CDR3 protein is CASSSSALNTEAFF.

This chain connects TRBV2 to TRBJ2-1; TCRdb's D call, TRBD1, is unchecked because there is no DNA. From germline, CDR1 is SNHLY and CDR2 FYNNEI. This CDR3 is built from 15 residues. CDR3 protein: CASSEERGGFNEQFF.